The 20 T cell receptor beta chains given below trace back to one sample, sequenced in a study of a mutant IDH1 vaccine in newly diagnosed glioma. The table came from immunoSEQ multiplex PCR; TCRdb's copy has only in-frame clones and leaves some out. The sample lists tens of thousands of clones, about 92% occurring once. Regarding time point: baseline, week 1 (first vaccination visit). The treatment is: pre-vaccination baseline after standard-of-care therapy. Sequences were derived from PBMCs, sampled from a glioma patient treated with radiotherapy, temozolomide or both. All receptors come from a man between 35 and 55 years old with glioma.

The chain carries TRBV27 and TRBJ2-7; 10 nucleotides align to TRBD2. V lost 0 bases, J lost 6 bases, and 11 bases stayed unmatched. The CDR3 loop spans 17 amino acids. Per germline, CDR1 MNHEY and CDR2 SMNVEV (reference sequence). CDR3 coding DNA: TGTGCCAGCAGTTTATCGGCTAGCGGGAGAAGGGGGTGCGAGCAGTACTTC. Its protein is CASSLSASGRRGCEQYF.

The rearrangement links TRBV7-2 to TRBJ1-5; D is perhaps TRBD1 (6 bases). V lost 1 base to trimming and J lost 3 bases, with 10 bases between them. Germline CDR1 reads SGHTA; CDR2 reads FQGNSA. The CDR3 spans 15 residues. The CDR3 sequence: CASSLGPGVNQPQHF. In DNA form, the CDR3 reads TGTGCCAGCAGCTTAGGACCAGGGGTCAATCAGCCCCAGCATTTT.

V usage is TRBV14 and J usage is TRBJ1-6, with 9 bases that match TRBD1. CDR1 and CDR2 (germline): SGHDN, FVKESK. V lost 1 base to trimming and J lost 12 bases; unmatched junction nucleotides: 10. The CDR3 runs 16 residues. CDR3 region: CASSQAFYRGPEPLHF. In DNA form, the CDR3 reads TGTGCCAGCAGCCAAGCGTTCTACAGGGGGCCGGAACCCCTCCACTTT.

CDR3 nucleotide sequence: TGTGCCAGCAGCACGACTAGCGGGAGGGTCACCGGGGAGCTGTTTTTT. Protein: CASSTTSGRVTGELFF. The V and J genes are TRBV11-2 and TRBJ2-2; 14 bases line up with TRBD2. CDR1 SGHAT and CDR2 FQNNGV come from the germline V gene. J lost 4 bases, V lost 5 bases, and 3 bases had no gene match. The length of the CDR3 is 16 residues.

This rearrangement joins TRBV16 to TRBJ2-5; D is tentatively TRBD1 or TRBD2 (5 bases each). V gave up 2 bases and J gave up 0 bases, with 10 bases separating them. This CDR3 has 15 amino acids. The germline V gene has CDR1 KGHSY and CDR2 FQNENV. CDR3 protein: CASSQRGGYQETQYF. As DNA, the CDR3 is TGTGCCAGCAGCCAAAGGGGCGGGTACCAAGAGACCCAGTACTTC.

The J gene is TRBJ2-3, the V gene TRBV4-3, with D possibly being TRBD2 (5 bases). Germline V gene sequence: CDR1 LGHNA, CDR2 YSLEER. CDR3 length: 14 residues. The V gene lost 3 bases and the J gene lost 2 bases, with 9 bases spanning the gap. CDR3: CASSQRVFTDTQYF. The CDR3 DNA follows: TGCGCCAGCAGCCAGCGGGTATTCACAGATACGCAGTATTTT.

This clone was counted once. This chain uses TRBV5-4 with TRBJ1-2; TRBD1 matches at 7 bases. Germline lookup yields CDR1 SGHNT and CDR2 YYREEE (reference sequence). Unmatched junction bases numbered 8, after V lost 6 bases and J lost 0 bases. This CDR3 comprises 15 residues. The DNA for the CDR3 is TGTGCCAGCACCCCCGGGACAGCCTCTAACTATGGCTACACCTTC. Protein: CASTPGTASNYGYTF.

This clone was seen only once. V usage is TRBV5-1 and J usage is TRBJ2-1, with a tentative D call TRBD2 (7 bases). The V end was cut by 1 base, the J end by 8 bases, with 16 bases between. The CDR3 length is 15 residues. Germline CDR1 is SGHRS and CDR2 is YFSETQ. CDR3 amino acids: CASSLIGGPLDEQFF. The CDR3 region has the DNA TGCGCCAGCAGCTTGATCGGGGGGCCCTTGGATGAGCAGTTCTTC.

The chain carries TRBV5-4 and TRBJ2-7; TRBD2 might be the D (6 bases). The CDR3 extends over 12 amino acids. Germline V gene sequence: CDR1 SGHNT, CDR2 YYREEE (reference sequence). V lost 2 bases and J lost 3, with 6 bases in between. The CDR3 spells CASSFGGYEQYF. The CDR3 DNA sequence: TGTGCCAGCAGCTTCGGGGGCTACGAGCAGTACTTC.

V is TRBV7-2 and J is TRBJ1-2; no firm D call. The V gene's germline CDR1 is SGHTA and CDR2 FQGNSA. The CDR3 extends over 15 amino acids. V was cut by 2 bases and J by 5 bases, with 15 bases left in between. DNA of the CDR3: TGTGCCAGCAGCTTATCTTGGATTCCGAGTTATGGCTACACCTTC. Translated: CASSLSWIPSYGYTF.

The chain recombines TRBV5-4 with TRBJ1-2, with D perhaps matching TRBD1 (6 bases). The CDR3 is made up of 14 amino acids. Germline V gene lookup returns CDR1 SGHNT and CDR2 YYREEE (reference sequence). Trimming removed 4 bases from V and 4 bases from J, with 14 bases in between. Written as DNA, the CDR3 is TGTGCCAGCAGCGCACGTGGGGGCTCCTATGGCTACACCTTC. It is translated as CASSARGGSYGYTF.

V is TRBV11-2 and J is TRBJ2-1, with 10 bases lining up with TRBD2. V gave up 6 bases and J gave up 0 bases; unmatched junction bases: 2. The CDR3 has 15 amino acids. Germline V CDR1 and CDR2: SGHAT, FQNNGV. CDR3 protein: CASSPSGSSYNEQFF. The CDR3 region has the DNA TGTGCCAGCAGTCCTAGCGGGAGCTCCTACAATGAGCAGTTCTTC. Using reference TRBV11-2 and TRBJ2-1 for the parts outside the CDR3, the full variable domain is EAGVAQSPRYKIIEKRQSVAFWCNPISGHATLYWYQQILGQGPKLLIQFQNNGVVDDSQLPKDRFSAERLKGVDSTLKIQPAKLEDSAVYLCASSPSGSSYNEQFFGPGTRLTVL.

The chain uses TRBV19 and TRBJ2-1; 7 bases align to TRBD2. The CDR3 is 15 residues long. CDR1 and CDR2 from the germline V gene are LNHDA and SQIVND (reference sequence). V shed 3 bases and J 3 bases; nucleotides not matched to a gene: 5. CDR3 coding DNA: TGTGCCAGTAGTATTGGGCTAGCGGACTACAATGAGCAGTTCTTC. Protein sequence: CASSIGLADYNEQFF. Full variable domain (rest looked up from reference TRBV19 and TRBJ2-1): DGGITQSPKYLFRKEGQNVTLSCEQNLNHDAMYWYRQDPGQGLRLIYYSQIVNDFQKGDIAEGYSVSREKKESFPLTVTSAQKNPTAFYLCASSIGLADYNEQFFGPGTRLTVL.

This clone was detected once. The same CDR3 is also encoded by other DNA sequences in this sample. The chain has TRBV5-5 and TRBJ1-2; D possibly corresponds to TRBD1 (6 bases). The CDR3 length is 15 residues. In germline, CDR1 is SGHKS, CDR2 YYEKEE (reference sequence). The V and J ends lost 4 bases and 7 bases respectively, with 20 bases between them. Here the CDR3 DNA reads TGTGCCAGCAGCCCCCCATTGACAGGCGACCTTGGCTACACCTTC. This codes for CASSPPLTGDLGYTF. The complete variable domain, with remaining parts taken from reference TRBV5-5 and TRBJ1-2, reads DAGVTQSPTHLIKTRGQQVTLRCSPISGHKSVSWYQQVLGQGPQFIFQYYEKEERGRGNFPDRFSARQFPNYSSELNVNALLLGDSALYLCASSPPLTGDLGYTFGSGTRLTVV.

The gene calls are TRBV6-1 and TRBJ2-7; the D gene is possibly TRBD1 (6 bases). CDR1 is MNHNS and CDR2 is SASEGT in the germline V gene. Trimming stripped 3 bases from V and 2 bases from J, with 8 bases between. CDR3 length: 13 residues. The CDR3 region has the DNA TGTGCCAGCAGTGATCAGGGGCCCTACGAGCAGTACTTC. Amino acids: CASSDQGPYEQYF.

The CDR3 is CATSTSTAASGRTYNEQFF. In nucleotides, the CDR3 is TGTGCCACCAGCACTTCCACTGCGGCTAGCGGGAGAACCTACAATGAGCAGTTCTTC. This chain links TRBV15 with TRBJ2-1; 10 positions match TRBD2. The CDR3 has 19 amino acids. Trimming took 4 bases from V and 2 from J; bases not matched to a gene: 14. Germline CDR1 reads LNHNV; CDR2 reads YYDKDF (reference sequence).

J is TRBJ2-1 and V is TRBV11-2; D perhaps matches TRBD2 (7 bases). The germline gives CDR1 SGHAT, CDR2 FQNNGV. CDR3 length: 17 amino acids. With 3 bases removed from V and 9 bases from J, the gap between germline ends came to 24 bases. This chain's CDR3 is CASSLRGGWEGVSEQFF. DNA for the CDR3: TGTGCCAGCAGCTTGAGAGGGGGGTGGGAGGGCGTAAGTGAGCAGTTCTTC.

This clone was seen a single time. The rearrangement links TRBV7-8 to TRBJ2-7; 7 bases line up with TRBD1. V lost 9 bases and J lost 6; bases outside the gene matches: 8. This CDR3 is 12 amino acids long. Germline CDR1 and CDR2: SGHVS and FQNEAQ. CDR3 nucleotides: TGTGCCAGTCAGGGGGAGTCTCGCGAGCAGTACTTC. The encoded protein is CASQGESREQYF.

The gene calls are TRBV6-6 and TRBJ1-1; D remains unclear. The CDR3 covers 12 residues. V lost 6 bases and J lost 6, with 11 bases in between. CDR1 is MNHNY, CDR2 SVGAGI, per germline (reference sequence). CDR3 nucleotide sequence: TGTGCCAGCAGCTTATGGTCGGCTGAAGCTTTCTTT. Protein product: CASSLWSAEAFF.

This clone appeared a single time. The genes are TRBV7-9 and TRBJ1-3, with D unresolved. Trimming took off 5 bases at V and 3 bases at J, with 8 bases between the two ends. This CDR3 contains 13 residues. CDR1 SEHNR and CDR2 FQNEAQ come from the germline V gene (reference sequence). DNA of the CDR3: TGTGCCAGCAGCGAAGGGTATGGAAACACCATATATTTT. This encodes CASSEGYGNTIYF.